The present T cell receptor (beta chain) was sequenced within a study of Graves' ophthalmopathy and Graves' hyperthyroidism. The overall study: Hyperthyroidism showing no ophthalmopathy within 18 months of follow-up was stable.

Beta-chain TCR CDR3 regions were amplified from RNA transcripts. The first round was an RT-PCR with HTBI primers, and the second round was a multiplex PCR. MiXCR, run by TCRdb on the multiplex PCR reads, gives a single entry per CDR3 protein. The top ten clones hold 4% to 5% of a sample with a few hundred thousand distinct CDR3 sequences, roughly 40% of them seen once. Establishment of the diagnosis relied upon clinical symptoms, serum thyroxine, TRAb, thyroid ultrasound and orbital computed tomography. Notes on the study in general: Detection in blood was also observed for most expanded thyroid clonotypes above 0.001 frequency.

On this clonotype: What it binds is not known. A much bigger clone sits one base away, suggesting this may be a read error.

The CDR3 runs to 15 residues. Germline CDR1 and CDR2: SEHNR and FQNEAQ (reference sequence). Sample: peripheral blood or thyroid tissue (not recorded which). This rearrangement joins TRBV7-9 to TRBJ1-4, with a possible D match to TRBD1 (5 bases). The source of this sequence is an adult man with Graves' hyperthyroidism. CDR3 sequence: CASSELGDSNEELFF. DNA of the CDR3: TGTGCCAGCAGCGAGTTAGGGGACTCTAATGAAGAACTGTTTTTT.